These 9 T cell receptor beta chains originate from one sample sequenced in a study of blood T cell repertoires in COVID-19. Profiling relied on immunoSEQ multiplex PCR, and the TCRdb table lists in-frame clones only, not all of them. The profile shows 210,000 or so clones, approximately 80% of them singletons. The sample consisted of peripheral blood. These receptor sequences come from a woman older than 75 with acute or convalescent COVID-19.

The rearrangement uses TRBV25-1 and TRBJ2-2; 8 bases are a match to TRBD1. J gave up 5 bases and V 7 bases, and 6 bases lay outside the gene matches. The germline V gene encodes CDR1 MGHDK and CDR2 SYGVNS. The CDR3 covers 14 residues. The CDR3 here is CASTRTGRTGELFF. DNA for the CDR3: TGTGCCAGCACACGGACAGGGCGGACCGGGGAGCTGTTTTTT.

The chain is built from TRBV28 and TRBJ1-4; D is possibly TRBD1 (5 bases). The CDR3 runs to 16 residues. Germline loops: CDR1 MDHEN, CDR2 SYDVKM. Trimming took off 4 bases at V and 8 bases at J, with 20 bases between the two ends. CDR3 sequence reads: CASSSPGHAEREKLFF. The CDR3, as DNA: TGTGCCAGCAGTTCCCCAGGACATGCGGAAAGGGAAAAACTGTTTTTT. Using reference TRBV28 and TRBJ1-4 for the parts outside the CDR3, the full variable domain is DVKVTQSSRYLVKRTGEKVFLECVQDMDHENMFWYRQDPGLGLRLIYFSYDVKMKEKGDIPEGYSVSREKKERFSLILESASTNQTSMYLCASSSPGHAEREKLFFGSGTQLSVL.

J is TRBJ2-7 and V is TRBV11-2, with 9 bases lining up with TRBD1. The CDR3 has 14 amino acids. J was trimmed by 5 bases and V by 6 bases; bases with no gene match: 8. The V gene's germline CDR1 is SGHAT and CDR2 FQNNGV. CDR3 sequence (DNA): TGTGCCAGCAGGTTGGGACAGGGCCGTGACGAGCAGTACTTC. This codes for CASRLGQGRDEQYF.

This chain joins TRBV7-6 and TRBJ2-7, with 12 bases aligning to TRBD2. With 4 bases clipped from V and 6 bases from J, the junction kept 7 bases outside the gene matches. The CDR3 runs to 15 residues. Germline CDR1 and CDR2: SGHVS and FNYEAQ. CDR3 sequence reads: CASSSLTSGGSEQYF. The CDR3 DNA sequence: TGTGCCAGCAGCTCCCTGACTAGCGGGGGATCCGAGCAGTACTTC. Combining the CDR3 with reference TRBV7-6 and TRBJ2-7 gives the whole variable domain GAGVSQSPRYKVTKRGQDVALRCDPISGHVSLYWYRQALGQGPEFLTYFNYEAQQDKSGLPNDRFSAERPEGSISTLTIQRTEQRDSAMYRCASSSLTSGGSEQYFGPGTRLTVT.

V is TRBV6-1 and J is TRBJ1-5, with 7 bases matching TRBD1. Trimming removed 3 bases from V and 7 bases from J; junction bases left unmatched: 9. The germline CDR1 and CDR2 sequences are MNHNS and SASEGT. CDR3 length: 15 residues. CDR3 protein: CASSDNKGAGQPQHF. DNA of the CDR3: TGTGCCAGCAGTGATAATAAGGGGGCCGGGCAGCCCCAGCATTTT.

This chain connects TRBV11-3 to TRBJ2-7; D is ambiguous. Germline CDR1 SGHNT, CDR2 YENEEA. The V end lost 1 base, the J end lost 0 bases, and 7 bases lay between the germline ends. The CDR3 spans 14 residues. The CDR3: CASSLVRSSYEQYF. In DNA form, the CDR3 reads TGTGCCAGCAGCTTAGTCAGAAGCTCCTACGAGCAGTACTTC. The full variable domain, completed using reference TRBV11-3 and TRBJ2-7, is EAGVVQSPRYKIIEKKQPVAFWCNPISGHNTLYWYLQNLGQGPELLIRYENEEAVDDSQLPKDRFSAERLKGVDSTLKIQPAELGDSAVYLCASSLVRSSYEQYFGPGTRLTVT.

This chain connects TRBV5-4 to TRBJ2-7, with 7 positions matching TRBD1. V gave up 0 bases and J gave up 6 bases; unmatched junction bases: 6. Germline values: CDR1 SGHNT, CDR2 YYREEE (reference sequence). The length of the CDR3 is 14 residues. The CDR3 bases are TGTGCCAGCAGCTTGGAACAGGGGAGCAGCGAGCAGTACTTC. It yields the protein CASSLEQGSSEQYF.

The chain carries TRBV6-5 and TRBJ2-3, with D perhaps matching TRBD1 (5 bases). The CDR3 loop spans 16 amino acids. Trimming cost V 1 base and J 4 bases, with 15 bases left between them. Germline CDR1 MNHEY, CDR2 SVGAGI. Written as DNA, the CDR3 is TGTGCCAGCAGTTACTTCCCGCAGGGTGGAGCAGATACGCAGTATTTT. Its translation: CASSYFPQGGADTQYF.

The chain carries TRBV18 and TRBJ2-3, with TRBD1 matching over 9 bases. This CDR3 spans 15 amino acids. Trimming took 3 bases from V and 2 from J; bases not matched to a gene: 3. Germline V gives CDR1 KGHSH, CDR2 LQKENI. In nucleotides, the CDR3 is TGTGCCAGCTCACCGCGGACAGGGGCCACAGATACGCAGTATTTT. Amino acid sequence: CASSPRTGATDTQYF.